The 28 T cell receptor beta chains below were found in one sample sequenced in a study of blood T cell repertoires in COVID-19. This table comes from immunoSEQ multiplex PCR, and its TCRdb copy is limited to in-frame clones, with some not included. This table holds some 230,000 clones, about 83% found once. What was sequenced was peripheral blood. Receptors originate from a woman between 50 and 59 years old with acute or convalescent COVID-19.

J is TRBJ2-3 and V is TRBV5-1; TRBD2 matches at 7 bases. CDR3 size: 17 residues. V was pared by 0 bases and J by 0 bases, with 7 bases of the junction left unmatched. Germline-derived CDR1 and CDR2 are SGHRS and YFSETQ. CDR3 DNA sequence: TGCGCCAGCAGCTTGGTAGGACTAGTGACTAGCACAGATACGCAGTATTTT. It is translated as CASSLVGLVTSTDTQYF.

J is TRBJ1-5 and V is TRBV7-2; D may be TRBD1 (5 bases). Trimming took 3 bases from V and 7 from J, leaving 10 bases between them. This CDR3 is built from 13 residues. Germline V gene sequence: CDR1 SGHTA, CDR2 FQGNSA. The CDR3, as DNA: TGTGCCAGCAGCTTGGGGGGAGCCCAGCCCCAGCATTTT. The encoded protein is CASSLGGAQPQHF. Using reference TRBV7-2 and TRBJ1-5 for the parts outside the CDR3, the full variable domain is GAGVSQSPSNKVTEKGKDVELRCDPISGHTALYWYRQSLGQGLEFLIYFQGNSAPDKSGLPSDRFSAERTGGSVSTLTIQRTQQEDSAVYLCASSLGGAQPQHFGDGTRLSIL.

CDR3 bases: TGTGCCAGTCGGACAGGGTCTAACTATGGCTACACCTTC. Translated, it gives CASRTGSNYGYTF. This chain connects TRBV6-5 to TRBJ1-2, with 8 positions matching TRBD1. This CDR3 is 13 amino acids long. The germline V gene has CDR1 MNHEY and CDR2 SVGAGI. With 9 bases clipped from V and 0 bases from J, the junction kept 3 bases outside the gene matches.

CDR3 sequence: CASSSGQGEGNTEAFF. In DNA form, the CDR3 reads TGTGCCAGCAGCTCAGGACAGGGAGAGGGGAACACTGAAGCTTTCTTT. The chain combines TRBV5-8 with TRBJ1-1, with 8 bases fitting TRBD1. The V gene end was trimmed by 3 bases and the J gene end by 1 base; junction bases not matched to a gene: 8. This CDR3 region has 16 residues. The germline V gene has CDR1 SGHTS and CDR2 YDEGEE.

The V gene is TRBV12-3 or TRBV12-4, the J gene TRBJ2-2; no definite D call. Between the trimmed V and J ends, which lost 5 bases and 6 bases, there was a span of 10 bases. The CDR3 consists of 13 residues. CDR3 residues: CASSPTTAGELFF. CDR3 DNA: TGTGCCAGCAGTCCTACCACTGCCGGGGAGCTGTTTTTT.

V and J are TRBV12-3 or TRBV12-4 and TRBJ2-7; 8 positions agree with TRBD1. V dropped 6 bases and J dropped 9; count of bases not matched to a gene: 10. The CDR3 loop spans 13 amino acids. Here the CDR3 DNA reads TGTGCCAGCAGAGCCGGGACAGGTCAAGCGCAGTACTTC. It yields the protein CASRAGTGQAQYF.

CDR3 sequence: CASSISGNTEAFF. As DNA, the CDR3 is TGTGCCAGCAGCATTAGCGGTAACACTGAAGCTTTCTTT. This chain joins TRBV11-2 and TRBJ1-1; D is unresolved. The CDR3 totals 13 residues. The V end lost 5 bases, the J end lost 2 bases, and 9 bases lay between the germline ends. Germline CDR1 is SGHAT and CDR2 is FQNNGV.

The chain couples TRBV19 to TRBJ2-1, with 8 bases identical to TRBD2. The J segment lost 0 bases and the V segment lost 3 bases, leaving 4 bases of the junction unmatched. Germline-derived CDR1 and CDR2 are LNHDA and SQIVND (reference sequence). The CDR3 extends over 16 amino acids. The CDR3 region is CASSIVLAGSYNEQFF. CDR3 DNA sequence: TGTGCCAGTAGTATCGTTCTAGCGGGCTCCTACAATGAGCAGTTCTTC.

The V and J genes are TRBV6-2 or TRBV6-3 and TRBJ2-7; 10 nucleotides line up with TRBD1. With 0 bases clipped from V and 3 bases from J, the junction kept 8 bases outside the gene matches. CDR3 size: 17 residues. Germline V gene lookup returns CDR1 MNHEY and CDR2 SVGEGT. The CDR3 bases are TGTGCCAGCAGTTACTCGACCTCCGGGACAGGGGACTACGAGCAGTACTTC. It specifies CASSYSTSGTGDYEQYF.

The rearrangement uses TRBV5-8 and TRBJ2-5, with unresolved D. V lost 4 bases, J lost 5 bases, and 12 bases lay in between. CDR1 is SGHTS and CDR2 is YDEGEE in the germline V gene. There are 13 residues in the CDR3. The CDR3 nucleotides read TGTGCCAGCAGCCCCAGTTATCTTGAGACCCAGTACTTC. As protein: CASSPSYLETQYF.

The J gene is TRBJ2-7, the V gene TRBV30, with 7 positions matching TRBD1. Germline CDR1 and CDR2: GTSNPN and SVGIG (reference sequence). Trimming cost V 0 bases and J 3 bases; bases outside gene matches: 14. The CDR3 consists of 17 residues. Written as DNA, the CDR3 is TGTGCCTGGAGTGTTAAGGGGGCTGGGGGTCGGGACTACGAGCAGTACTTC. Amino acid sequence: CAWSVKGAGGRDYEQYF.

V usage is TRBV15 and J usage is TRBJ1-6, with D tentatively TRBD1 (6 bases). Germline-derived CDR1 and CDR2 are LNHNV and YYDKDF (reference sequence). The CDR3 contains 12 residues. V was cut by 6 bases and J by 10 bases, with 10 bases left in between. The CDR3 spells CATRTGNSPLHF. In DNA form, the CDR3 reads TGTGCCACCAGAACAGGGAACTCACCCCTCCACTTT.

V usage is TRBV5-1 and J usage is TRBJ1-1; D may be TRBD1 (6 bases). CDR1 is SGHRS and CDR2 is YFSETQ in the germline V gene. The CDR3 length is 15 residues. Trimming removed 3 bases at V and 6 bases at J, with 18 bases between. This CDR3 is CASSSTTRGASEAFF. The DNA of the CDR3 is TGCGCCAGCAGCTCCACTACTCGGGGGGCCTCTGAAGCTTTCTTT. The complete variable domain, with remaining parts taken from reference TRBV5-1 and TRBJ1-1, reads KAGVTQTPRYLIKTRGQQVTLSCSPISGHRSVSWYQQTPGQGLQFLFEYFSETQRNKGNFPGRFSGRQFSNSRSEMNVSTLELGDSALYLCASSSTTRGASEAFFGQGTRLTVV.

V gene TRBV24-1 combines with J gene TRBJ2-2; 10 positions agree with TRBD2. The junction had 4 bases not matched to a gene; V was cut back by 3 bases and J by 4 bases. The germline gives CDR1 KGHDR, CDR2 SFDVKD. The CDR3 extends over 16 amino acids. In DNA, the CDR3 is TGTGCCACCAGTGATCTAGCGGGAGTAGGCACCGGGGAGCTGTTTTTT. Translated: CATSDLAGVGTGELFF.

This clone was recorded once. The chain combines TRBV7-2 with TRBJ1-2; 7 nucleotides match TRBD1. This CDR3 is 16 amino acids long. Looked up from germline, CDR1 is SGHTA and CDR2 is FQGNSA. V gave up 4 bases and J gave up 7 bases; unmatched junction bases: 15. CDR3 sequence (DNA): TGTGCCAGCAGCTCGATGACAGGGTCTGTTTCAATTGGCTACACCTTC. Its protein product is CASSSMTGSVSIGYTF.

The J gene is TRBJ1-1, the V gene TRBV4-1; D gene ambiguous. Trimming pared 0 bases from V and 5 bases from J, leaving 16 bases between. CDR1 is MGHRA, CDR2 YSYEKL, per germline. The CDR3 has 16 residues. The CDR3 reads CASSQDREGPPTEAFF. The CDR3 bases are TGCGCCAGCAGCCAAGATCGAGAGGGTCCACCGACTGAAGCTTTCTTT.

This chain uses TRBV3-1 (or the pseudogene TRBV3-2) with TRBJ1-4; weak D call: TRBD1 (5 bases). This CDR3 region has 15 residues. V gave up 4 bases and J gave up 7 bases, with 16 bases separating them. CDR1 is LGHDT and CDR2 is YNNKEL in the germline V gene (reference sequence). CDR3 residues: CASSPEGRALEKLFF. CDR3 bases: TGTGCCAGCAGCCCCGAGGGGAGGGCCCTTGAAAAACTGTTTTTT.

This clone was seen repeatedly, ten times or more. Other DNA sequences from this sample encode an identical CDR3 as well. This chain connects TRBV5-1 to TRBJ2-7, with 9 bases lining up with TRBD1. Trimming at V came to 3 bases and at J to 3 bases, leaving 4 bases not matched to a gene. Per germline, CDR1 SGHRS and CDR2 YFSETQ. This CDR3 has 14 residues. The DNA of the CDR3 is TGCGCCAGCAGCTGGACAGGGGAGGGCTACGAGCAGTACTTC. It is translated as CASSWTGEGYEQYF.

This chain links TRBV6-5 with TRBJ1-5; weak D call: TRBD1 (5 bases). Deletions cut 5 bases from V and 7 bases from J, with 15 bases between. The CDR3 runs to 14 residues. Germline-derived CDR1 and CDR2 are MNHEY and SVGAGI. CDR3 sequence (DNA): TGTGCCAGCAGTACCCAGGGAGGGGACCAGCCCCAGCATTTT. Residues: CASSTQGGDQPQHF.

The rearrangement links TRBV3-1 (or the pseudogene TRBV3-2) to TRBJ2-1; the D is unclear. CDR1 and CDR2 (germline): LGHDT, YNNKEL (reference sequence). The V end lost 0 bases, the J end lost 10 bases, and 13 bases lay between the germline ends. There are 14 residues in the CDR3. The CDR3 sequence is CASSQDLGVPEQFF. The CDR3 DNA is TGTGCCAGCAGCCAAGATCTCGGAGTTCCCGAGCAGTTCTTC.

This sequence joins TRBV9 and TRBJ2-1; the match to TRBD2 covers 8 bases. CDR3 length: 16 residues. The trim removed 4 bases at V and 5 bases at J, leaving 11 bases unmatched. Germline V gives CDR1 SGDLS, CDR2 YYNGEE. CDR3 bases: TGTGCCAGCAGCCCCCGGGGTAGCGGGAAAGACAATGAGCAGTTCTTC. This gives the protein CASSPRGSGKDNEQFF.

The chain carries TRBV4-1 and TRBJ2-4; TRBD1 aligns across 11 bases. The V segment lost 1 base and the J segment 8 bases; nucleotides outside the gene matches: 7. The germline gives CDR1 MGHRA, CDR2 YSYEKL. The CDR3 extends over 16 amino acids. In DNA form, the CDR3 reads TGCGCCAGCAGCCAAGGGACAGGGGGCGACGCTGACATTCAGTACTTC. Its protein is CASSQGTGGDADIQYF.

In its sample, this clone was seen once. The chain recombines TRBV28 with TRBJ1-1; TRBD1 matches 7 bases. Germline CDR1 is MDHEN and CDR2 is SYDVKM. V was clipped by 6 bases and J by 5 bases; unmatched bases: 9. This CDR3 is 14 amino acids long. For the CDR3, the DNA is TGTGCCAGCAGCGAGGGGGCGCCCCGGACTGAAGCTTTCTTT. Translating it yields CASSEGAPRTEAFF.

The rearrangement uses TRBV24-1 and TRBJ1-5; no definite D call. The V gene lost 3 bases and the J gene lost 3 bases, with 14 bases spanning the gap. The CDR3 contains 16 residues. Germline V gene sequence: CDR1 KGHDR, CDR2 SFDVKD. CDR3 residues: CATSDATGTVNQPQHF. Written as DNA, the CDR3 is TGTGCCACCAGTGATGCGACTGGAACGGTCAATCAGCCCCAGCATTTT.

This clone has only a few counts. The chain links TRBV19 to TRBJ2-5, with 8 bases aligning to TRBD2. The CDR3 has 13 residues. V shed 10 bases, J shed 5 bases, and the junction held 9 bases outside the gene matches. The germline V gene has CDR1 LNHDA and CDR2 SQIVND (reference sequence). CDR3 region: CATAAGVEETQYF. CDR3 bases: TGTGCCACAGCAGCGGGAGTTGAGGAGACCCAGTACTTC.

This rearrangement joins TRBV5-1 to TRBJ2-1, with 7 nucleotides matching TRBD2. Germline CDR1 SGHRS, CDR2 YFSETQ. The CDR3 covers 16 residues. With V trimmed by 4 bases and J by 0 bases, 7 bases remained unmatched. CDR3 region: CASSGRLAGSYNEQFF. CDR3 nucleotides: TGCGCCAGCAGCGGACGACTAGCTGGCTCCTACAATGAGCAGTTCTTC.

The rearrangement joins TRBV7-9 to TRBJ2-1; 7 bases agree with TRBD2. Germline CDR1 reads SEHNR; CDR2 reads FQNEAQ (reference sequence). Germline trimming cut 5 bases from V and 2 bases from J; bases unmatched to any gene: 9. This CDR3 spans 16 amino acids. The CDR3 loop is CASSPKVGGTYNEQFF. In DNA, the CDR3 is TGTGCCAGCAGCCCCAAGGTGGGAGGGACCTACAATGAGCAGTTCTTC.

The chain links TRBV11-3 to TRBJ2-1; no clear D. In germline, CDR1 is SGHNT, CDR2 YENEEA. This CDR3 region has 14 residues. The V gene lost 5 bases and the J gene lost 0 bases, with 8 bases spanning the gap. The CDR3 reads CASSQDSSYNEQFF. CDR3 in DNA: TGTGCCAGCAGCCAAGATAGCTCCTACAATGAGCAGTTCTTC. Filled out from reference TRBV11-3 and TRBJ2-1, the complete variable domain reads EAGVVQSPRYKIIEKKQPVAFWCNPISGHNTLYWYLQNLGQGPELLIRYENEEAVDDSQLPKDRFSAERLKGVDSTLKIQPAELGDSAVYLCASSQDSSYNEQFFGPGTRLTVL.